These 10 T cell receptor beta chains came from one sample sequenced in a study of blood T cell repertoires in COVID-19. Method: immunoSEQ multiplex PCR; TCRdb's copy keeps in-frame clones and lacks some. Altogether about 38,000 clones are present, roughly 74% being singletons, with the ten largest covering about 11%. Input material: peripheral blood. The source is a man aged 65 to 79 with COVID-19, enrolled during active disease.

The chain has TRBV15 and TRBJ2-1, with a tentative D call TRBD2 (5 bases). Germline V gene sequence: CDR1 LNHNV, CDR2 YYDKDF (reference sequence). There are 19 residues in the CDR3. Trimming shortened V by 1 base and J by 0 bases, and 19 bases separated the two germline ends. For the CDR3, the DNA is TGTGCCACCAGCAGAGTGGCTAGCTCCTCTTCTAGCTCCTACAATGAGCAGTTCTTC. Translating gives CATSRVASSSSSSYNEQFF.

The chain joins TRBV6-5 to TRBJ1-1; 8 bases fit TRBD1. Per the germline V gene, CDR1 is MNHEY and CDR2 is SVGAGI. This CDR3 is 15 amino acids long. After removal of 5 bases from V and 4 bases from J, the junction contained 9 bases not matched to a gene. For the CDR3, the DNA is TGTGCCAGCAGTCGCCCGACAGGGGTGGCCACTGAAGCTTTCTTT. Its translation: CASSRPTGVATEAFF.

The chain uses TRBV19 and TRBJ1-1; TRBD1 might be the D (5 bases). The CDR3 is made up of 13 amino acids. Trimming took off 9 bases at V and 6 bases at J, with 17 bases between the two ends. Per germline, CDR1 LNHDA and CDR2 SQIVND (reference sequence). The CDR3 loop is CASRLGGWAEAFF. CDR3 bases: TGTGCCAGCCGCCTGGGGGGATGGGCTGAAGCTTTCTTT.

The V and J genes are TRBV4-1 and TRBJ2-2, with 8 bases lining up with TRBD2. This CDR3 has 18 amino acids. J gave up 1 base and V 0 bases, and 7 bases lay outside the gene matches. CDR1 is MGHRA, CDR2 YSYEKL, per germline. Written as DNA, the CDR3 is TGCGCCAGCAGCCAAGATCGGTGGAGCGGGGGGAACACCGGGGAGCTGTTTTTT. Amino acids: CASSQDRWSGGNTGELFF.

The chain uses TRBV14 and TRBJ2-5, with D tentatively TRBD2 (6 bases). The V gene's germline CDR1 is SGHDN and CDR2 FVKESK. V gave up 1 base and J gave up 0 bases, with 9 bases separating them. This CDR3 spans 15 amino acids. The CDR3 sequence: CASSQGGLYQETQYF. The CDR3 region has the DNA TGTGCCAGCAGCCAAGGGGGACTGTACCAAGAGACCCAGTACTTC. The whole variable domain, filled in from reference TRBV14 and TRBJ2-5, reads EAGVTQFPSHSVIEKGQTVTLRCDPISGHDNLYWYRRVMGKEIKFLLHFVKESKQDESGMPNNRFLAERTGGTYSTLKVQPAELEDSGVYFCASSQGGLYQETQYFGPGTRLLVL.

The rearrangement joins TRBV18 to TRBJ1-2, with D unresolved. Germline-derived CDR1 and CDR2 are KGHSH and LQKENI. Trimming took 5 bases from V and 4 from J, leaving 11 bases between them. The CDR3 has 13 amino acids. CDR3 coding DNA: TGTGCCAGCTCAGACTCAGCGTTCTATGGCTACACCTTC. Residues: CASSDSAFYGYTF.

This clone has only a few counts. The junction shows a germline mismatch at one end, possibly a read error. This chain joins TRBV6-1 and TRBJ1-1, with a weak D call TRBD1 (5 bases). Germline V gives CDR1 MNHNS, CDR2 SASEGT. CDR3 length: 12 amino acids. The CDR3 spells CASSEVYPGGSF. DNA of the CDR3: TGTGCCAGCAGTGAAGTCTATCCCGGGGGGTCCTTT.

The rearrangement links TRBV28 to TRBJ2-2; the D is unclear. There are 13 residues in the CDR3. V gave up 8 bases and J gave up 0 bases, with 7 bases separating them. Germline CDR1 and CDR2: MDHEN and SYDVKM. This CDR3 is CASSYTNTGELFF. DNA for the CDR3: TGTGCCAGCTCTTACACGAACACCGGGGAGCTGTTTTTT.

The V and J genes are TRBV5-4 and TRBJ2-1; TRBD2 is a possible D gene (5 bases). Germline loops: CDR1 SGHNT, CDR2 YYREEE (reference sequence). The CDR3 consists of 13 residues. Trimming stripped 4 bases from V and 3 bases from J, with 8 bases between. The CDR3 DNA sequence: TGTGCCAGCAGCGCACGGGGCTACAATGAGCAGTTCTTC. The encoded protein is CASSARGYNEQFF.

The chain carries TRBV4-1 and TRBJ2-7, with 9 bases fitting TRBD2. Losses at the gene ends were 3 bases for V and 7 bases for J; bases not matched to a gene: 19. This CDR3 region has 18 residues. The germline V gene has CDR1 MGHRA and CDR2 YSYEKL. The CDR3 protein is CASSQASGRSVDLREQYF. CDR3 DNA: TGCGCCAGCAGCCAGGCCAGCGGGAGGTCAGTGGACCTTCGTGAGCAGTACTTC.